This T cell receptor (beta chain) originates from a study of cytomegalovirus exposure and HLA in healthy donors (TCRdb year 2017). The study in broad terms: According to a later analysis, one platform produced both the 120 validation repertoires and the roughly 640 repertoires of the first cohort. The aim of the study was to test whether cataloging public T cell receptors could identify signatures of past pathogen exposure. To predict cytomegalovirus infection status, the study combined high-throughput TCR immunosequencing, statistical association of individual TCRs with disease status, and machine learning. In addition to the first cohort of around 670 subjects, a separate validation cohort of approximately 130 different subjects was used.

Library preparation employed the immunoSEQ multiplex PCR assay. As for how the authors treated the data: A statistical classification framework was built to diagnose cytomegalovirus status from the catalog of TCR beta chain sequences. TCRdb holds this immuneACCESS table with in-frame rearrangements only. Some clones are missing; in checked studies, unresolved V genes explain under half, and the rest has no known cause. That table supplies the V and J calls and clone size; D and trimming were determined from the DNA. This sample is represented by 56,000 or so clones; 90% to 95% of them were singletons. Under 2% of the sample goes to the ten largest clones. Trimming leaves V shorter by 1 base and J shorter by 3 bases, with the junction holding 11 bases beyond the gene matches. The CDR3 has 17 amino acids, counting the end cysteine and phenylalanine. Only CDR3 DNA remains: 51 bases, in frame from the first base. Based on the germline V gene, the CDR1 and CDR2 sequences are SGHTA and FQGTGA.

This clone showed up just once. Its cognate antigen has yet to be identified. No base-level quality is on record; no much larger clone is a single base apart. The donors belonged to the validation cohort of under 150 subjects, which was separate from the approximately 700-subject first cohort. What the study reported, not specific to this receptor: The study gave a list of some 150 TCR beta chains associated with cytomegalovirus. Most TCR sequences were observed very rarely across donors, whereas some public TCRs were present in many individuals. All 120 or so repertoires were used to score co-occurrence in the validation cohort in a later analysis, because that analysis had no HLA typing for the cohort. The classifier was reported to diagnose cytomegalovirus status with high specificity and sensitivity in both the original and validation cohorts. A few of the identified cytomegalovirus-associated TCR beta chains were confirmed in vitro to be specific for cytomegalovirus antigens. A later analysis found that TCRs clustered in the first cohort also tended to co-occur in the roughly 120 validation repertoires, with 94% of cluster scores above 0. According to the authors, the approach could potentially be generalized to other disease states and immunological phenotypes.

The clonotype originates from a woman under 30 in good health and CMV-seropositive. Sequencing input: PBMCs. The chain was built from TRBV7-3 and TRBJ1-1; 7 middle bases align to TRBD1. The CDR3 reads as follows: CASSLKLVRDSDTEAFF. The nucleotide sequence is TGTGCCAGCAGCTTAAAATTGGTCCGGGACAGCGACACTGAAGCTTTCTTT.